The clone carrying this TCR beta chain was seen more than once but under ten times. CDR1 and CDR2 (germline): SGHVS, FNYEAQ. CDR3 length: 17 residues. With 4 bases clipped from V and 0 bases from J, the junction kept 10 bases outside the gene matches. TCRdb used MiXCR to reprocess the RT-PCR reads, holding one entry per CDR3 protein. The table has about 680,000 distinct CDR3 sequences, 12% to 15% seen once. What was sequenced was memory CD4+ T cells from blood. V usage is TRBV7-6 and J usage is TRBJ2-3; 7 bases are a match to TRBD1. The source of this sequence is a female donor in good health, serving as a healthy control. The CDR3 region has the DNA TGTGCCAGCAGCTCGAGACCGGGACAGATAAGCACAGATACGCAGTATTTT. Protein: CASSSRPGQISTDTQYF.